The 18 T cell receptor beta chains listed next were all sequenced from one sample in a study of early stage breast cancer tumors. Here immunoSEQ multiplex PCR was the method, and the copy in TCRdb shows in-frame clones only, minus some. The repertoire has 40,000 to 60,000 clones, roughly 73% of them found once; the top ten carry 3% to 4%. Source material: blood. The source of these receptors is a person in their 40s with breast cancer.

The V and J genes are TRBV2 and TRBJ1-5; D might be TRBD1 (5 bases). The CDR3 is made up of 15 amino acids. Deletions cut 4 bases from V and 0 bases from J, with 10 bases between. Germline V gene data show CDR1 as SNHLY and CDR2 as FYNNEI. The CDR3 DNA reads TGTGCCAGCAGTGCCGACAGCTATAGCAATCAGCCCCAGCATTTT. Translated, it gives CASSADSYSNQPQHF. Full variable domain (rest looked up from reference TRBV2 and TRBJ1-5): EPEVTQTPSHQVTQMGQEVILRCVPISNHLYFYWYRQILGQKVEFLVSFYNNEISEKSEIFDDQFSVERPDGSNFTLKIRSTKLEDSAMYFCASSADSYSNQPQHFGDGTRLSIL.

This clone was observed once. This rearrangement joins TRBV6-6 to TRBJ2-3; no clear D gene. This CDR3 comprises 15 residues. Germline values: CDR1 MNHNY, CDR2 SVGAGI (reference sequence). V lost 7 bases and J lost 0, with 14 bases in between. CDR3 DNA sequence: TGTGCCAGCATTGACGGACGTAGTAGCACAGATACGCAGTATTTT. The encoded protein is CASIDGRSSTDTQYF.

V gene TRBV9 combines with J gene TRBJ1-5; D is unresolved. This CDR3 region has 14 residues. Germline V gene sequence: CDR1 SGDLS, CDR2 YYNGEE. Trimming cost V 0 bases and J 4 bases, with 8 bases left between them. The CDR3 spells CASSVDHGNQPQHF. The CDR3 DNA sequence: TGTGCCAGCAGCGTAGATCACGGAAATCAGCCCCAGCATTTT. The whole variable domain, filled in from reference TRBV9 and TRBJ1-5, reads DSGVTQTPKHLITATGQRVTLRCSPRSGDLSVYWYQQSLDQGLQFLIQYYNGEERAKGNILERFSAQQFPDLHSELNLSSLELGDSALYFCASSVDHGNQPQHFGDGTRLSIL.

The genes are TRBV29-1 and TRBJ2-3; 10 nucleotides line up with TRBD2. The CDR3 sequence is 14 residues long. Germline V lookup: CDR1 SQVTM, CDR2 ANQGSEA. V lost 5 bases and J lost 5; bases outside the gene matches: 7. The CDR3 nucleotides are TGCAGCGTTCCCCTAGCGGGAGTGGGAGATACGCAGTATTTT. It codes for CSVPLAGVGDTQYF.

The rearrangement joins TRBV7-9 to TRBJ1-2; no clear D. Germline values: CDR1 SEHNR, CDR2 FQNEAQ (reference sequence). This CDR3 comprises 13 residues. Trimming took 2 bases from V and 4 from J, leaving 8 bases between them. Here the CDR3 DNA reads TGTGCCAGCAGCTTACCGGGCAGCTATGGCTACACCTTC. Translating gives CASSLPGSYGYTF.

The chain combines TRBV11-2 with TRBJ2-3; D may be TRBD2 (5 bases). The CDR3 covers 16 residues. The V end was cut by 0 bases, the J end by 6 bases, with 16 bases between. From germline, CDR1 is SGHAT and CDR2 FQNNGV. The CDR3 nucleotides read TGTGCCAGCAGCTTAGATTCTGGCGAGGGTGTGGATACGCAGTATTTT. Translated: CASSLDSGEGVDTQYF.

This clone was seen a few times. V is TRBV19 and J is TRBJ1-1, with 7 bases identical to TRBD1. Germline loops: CDR1 LNHDA, CDR2 SQIVND (reference sequence). Unmatched junction bases numbered 13, after V lost 6 bases and J lost 3 bases. The CDR3 has 16 amino acids. CDR3 DNA: TGTGCCAGTAGCACGGACAGGCGGAGGGGGGACACTGAAGCTTTCTTT. Its protein is CASSTDRRRGDTEAFF.

The rearrangement joins TRBV29-1 to TRBJ1-1, with a tentative D call TRBD1 (5 bases). The CDR3 is made up of 11 amino acids. Deletions cut 0 bases from V and 7 bases from J, with 6 bases between. Germline CDR1 reads SQVTM; CDR2 reads ANQGSEA. The CDR3 protein is CSVEETGEAFF. The CDR3 DNA sequence: TGCAGCGTTGAAGAAACAGGTGAAGCTTTCTTT.

This rearrangement joins TRBV18 to TRBJ2-5, with 7 bases matching TRBD1. V was clipped by 8 bases and J by 5 bases; unmatched bases: 11. This CDR3 is 14 amino acids long. Germline V lookup: CDR1 KGHSH, CDR2 LQKENI. Here the CDR3 DNA reads TGTGCCAGCCTAGGACAGGCGAACGGTGAGACCCAGTACTTC. Its translation is CASLGQANGETQYF.

The V gene is TRBV11-3, the J gene TRBJ2-5; 8 bases agree with TRBD1. The CDR3 runs 15 residues. V was clipped by 5 bases and J by 5 bases; unmatched bases: 10. Germline-derived CDR1 and CDR2 are SGHNT and YENEEA. Here the CDR3 DNA reads TGTGCCAGCAGCCACGCGGGGACAGGAACCGAGACCCAGTACTTC. Its protein is CASSHAGTGTETQYF. Filled out from reference TRBV11-3 and TRBJ2-5, the complete variable domain reads EAGVVQSPRYKIIEKKQPVAFWCNPISGHNTLYWYLQNLGQGPELLIRYENEEAVDDSQLPKDRFSAERLKGVDSTLKIQPAELGDSAVYLCASSHAGTGTETQYFGPGTRLLVL.

This clone has more than one count but fewer than ten. This chain connects TRBV5-4 to TRBJ2-4, with D perhaps TRBD1 (5 bases). CDR3 length equals 16 residues. Germline V gene sequence: CDR1 SGHNT, CDR2 YYREEE (reference sequence). The V end was cut by 4 bases, the J end by 0 bases, with 14 bases between. CDR3: CASSQDDSLAKNIQYF. DNA of the CDR3: TGTGCCAGCAGCCAAGATGACAGCCTAGCCAAAAACATTCAGTACTTC.

The V call is TRBV18, the J call TRBJ1-3; D is unresolved. The CDR3 is 12 residues long. Germline V CDR1 and CDR2: KGHSH, LQKENI. V lost 2 bases and J 9 bases, leaving 8 bases between the germline ends. The CDR3, as DNA: TGTGCCAGCTCACCAGATATCAGCACCATATATTTT. Its translation: CASSPDISTIYF.

The chain employs TRBV15 and TRBJ2-3; D is uncertain. V dropped 0 bases and J dropped 4 bases, with 17 bases sitting between them. Germline V gives CDR1 LNHNV, CDR2 YYDKDF (reference sequence). The CDR3 spans 17 residues. CDR3 bases: TGTGCCACCAGCAGAGAAGCTTCGAGGAGCATATCAGATACGCAGTATTTT. Protein: CATSREASRSISDTQYF.

This chain links TRBV10-1 with TRBJ2-1; TRBD2 matches at 10 bases. Germline V gene data show CDR1 as WNHNN and CDR2 as SYGVQD (reference sequence). V was pared by 4 bases and J by 2 bases, with 14 bases of the junction left unmatched. CDR3 size: 19 residues. The CDR3 sequence: CASSVVSKREGLTYNEQFF. CDR3 in DNA: TGCGCCAGCAGTGTGGTATCGAAGCGGGAGGGCCTCACCTACAATGAGCAGTTCTTC.

This clone was observed a few times. The chain couples TRBV5-4 to TRBJ1-1; TRBD1 aligns across 10 bases. The CDR3 spans 15 residues. The germline V gene has CDR1 SGHNT and CDR2 YYREEE (reference sequence). J lost 7 bases, V lost 1 base, and 7 bases had no gene match. CDR3 coding DNA: TGTGCCAGCAGCTTGAGACAGGGGGCGTTGGGTGAAGCTTTCTTT. Protein product: CASSLRQGALGEAFF.

This chain links TRBV20-1 with TRBJ1-2, with 8 bases fitting TRBD1. J lost 6 bases, V lost 3 bases, and 0 bases had no gene match. From germline, CDR1 is DFQATT and CDR2 SNEGSKA (reference sequence). The CDR3 loop spans 11 amino acids. The CDR3 DNA sequence: TGCAGTGCTAGGACAGGGGATGGCTACACCTTC. Residues: CSARTGDGYTF.

The chain carries TRBV10-2 and TRBJ2-5; D might be TRBD2 (6 bases). The CDR3 is 14 amino acids. Per the germline V gene, CDR1 is WSHSY and CDR2 is SAAADI. V was clipped by 4 bases and J by 5 bases, with 14 bases between them. This chain's CDR3 is CASSADGAGETQYF. CDR3 coding DNA: TGCGCCAGCAGTGCGGACGGGGCGGGGGAGACCCAGTACTTC.

The chain's CDR3 is CASSHTGTGLEAFF. CDR3 bases: TGTGCCAGCAGTCATACCGGGACAGGGCTTGAAGCTTTCTTT. The rearrangement links TRBV4-2 to TRBJ1-1; 9 positions match TRBD1. Looked up from germline, CDR1 is LGHNA and CDR2 is YNFKEQ. With 6 bases clipped from V and 7 bases from J, the junction kept 9 bases outside the gene matches. There are 14 residues in the CDR3.